What follows are 5 T cell receptor beta chains derived from one specimen sequenced in a study of CD8 T cells in ankylosing spondylitis. In TCRdb, the 5' RACE reads were re-called with MiXCR into one record per CDR3 protein. Among under 150,000 distinct CDR3 sequences listed, around 9% were seen once. What was sequenced was blood, either unsorted or a sorted T cell fraction (not recorded which). The source is a male donor with ankylosing spondylitis or in good health (not recorded which).

In this sample, this clonotype turned up many times. The chain employs TRBV28 and TRBJ2-1, with 8 bases identical to TRBD2. The CDR3 has 15 amino acids. Germline trimming cut 6 bases from V and 0 bases from J; bases unmatched to any gene: 4. CDR1 and CDR2 (germline): MDHEN, SYDVKM. The CDR3 protein is CASRDLAGSYNEQFF. The CDR3 nucleotides read TGTGCCAGCAGAGACCTAGCGGGCTCCTACAATGAGCAGTTCTTC.

This clonotype was observed at least ten times. CDR3 protein: CSVLETGADTQYF. Written as DNA, the CDR3 is TGCAGCGTTCTGGAGACGGGAGCTGATACGCAGTATTTT. V gene TRBV29-1 combines with J gene TRBJ2-3; TRBD2 is a possible D gene (6 bases). Germline lookup yields CDR1 SQVTM and CDR2 ANQGSEA. The CDR3 is 13 residues long. Trimming removed 5 bases from V and 6 bases from J, with 15 bases in between.

This clonotype was counted many times. The chain joins TRBV20-1 to TRBJ1-6; no definite D call. Germline lookup yields CDR1 DFQATT and CDR2 SNEGSKA (reference sequence). The CDR3 is 16 amino acids. V was trimmed by 1 base and J by 0 bases, leaving 10 bases between them. The CDR3 nucleotides read TGCAGTGCTAGAGGAGGGTTAGGCTCCTATAATTCACCCCTCCACTTT. It encodes CSARGGLGSYNSPLHF.

This clonotype is classed as medium-sized (0.01 to 0.1%). J is TRBJ2-7 and V is TRBV20-1; 12 bases align to TRBD2. Germline loops: CDR1 DFQATT, CDR2 SNEGSKA (reference sequence). The CDR3 covers 14 residues. Unmatched junction bases numbered 6, after V lost 6 bases and J lost 3 bases. CDR3 region: CSAETSGSLYEQYF. CDR3 DNA sequence: TGCAGTGCGGAGACTAGCGGGAGCCTCTACGAGCAGTACTTC.

This clonotype was seen many times. The chain couples TRBV7-9 to TRBJ2-1; D remains unclear. The V gene's germline CDR1 is SEHNR and CDR2 FQNEAQ (reference sequence). This CDR3 has 15 residues. The V end was cut by 2 bases, the J end by 8 bases, with 16 bases between. In DNA, the CDR3 is TGTGCCAGCAGCTTAACGTCGCTGGGAATTCATGAGCAGTTCTTC. This codes for CASSLTSLGIHEQFF. Full variable domain (missing parts from reference TRBV7-9 and TRBJ2-1): DTGVSQNPRHKITKRGQNVTFRCDPISEHNRLYWYRQTLGQGPEFLTYFQNEAQLEKSRLLSDRFSAERPKGSFSTLEIQRTEQGDSAMYLCASSLTSLGIHEQFFGPGTRLTVL.